These T cell receptor beta chains were read from a single sample in a study of beta chain features in type 1 diabetes. This table comes from immunoSEQ multiplex PCR, and its TCRdb copy is limited to in-frame clones, with some not included. The sample has some 330,000 clones, approximately 10% seen once; the top ten hold around 0.015%. The source material was naive CD4+ T cells from blood. These receptors were collected from a woman in her twenties or thirties in good health. The CDR3 runs from the conserved cysteine through the conserved F or W. The D gene is left open where the match is weak. The listing skips clone size in some rows; elsewhere it reads once, few, many or a size class.

size: few
J: TRBJ1-4
D: TRBD1
V: TRBV6-6
DNA: TGTGCCAGCAGACGGGGGACAGGCGCAACTAATGAAAAACTGTTTTTT
CDR3: CASRRGTGATNEKLFF

size: few
J: TRBJ1-2
D: .
V: TRBV9
DNA: TGTGCCAGTACCCCCTCACTACAGGGTAACTATGGCTACACCTTC
CDR3: CASTPSLQGNYGYTF

size: few
J: TRBJ1-5
D: .
V: TRBV30
DNA: TGTGCCTGGAGTGTAGATCACCAGCGGGCTCAGCCCCAGCATTTT
CDR3: CAWSVDHQRAQPQHF

size: .
J: TRBJ2-7
D: .
V: TRBV11-2
DNA: TGTGCCAGCAGCTTAAGGGCCCCCGGGGTCCGAGGCGAGCAGTACTTC
CDR3: CASSLRAPGVRGEQYF

size: .
J: TRBJ2-5
D: TRBD2
V: TRBV7-6
DNA: TGTGCCAGCAGCCCCATATCGGGACTACCGTACCAAGAGACCCAGTACTTC
CDR3: CASSPISGLPYQETQYF

size: .
J: TRBJ2-7
D: TRBD2
V: TRBV5-4
DNA: TGTGCCAGCAGCTTGGGGGATAGCGGGAGCTACGAGCAGTACTTC
CDR3: CASSLGDSGSYEQYF

size: .
J: TRBJ2-7
D: .
V: TRBV7-2
DNA: TGTGCCAGCAGCTTAGCCGCGGAGCTATACGAGCAGTACTTC
CDR3: CASSLAAELYEQYF

size: .
J: TRBJ2-6
D: TRBD2
V: TRBV25-1
DNA: TGTGCCAGCAGTGTAGCGGGAGCTGGGGCCAACGTCCTGACTTTC
CDR3: CASSVAGAGANVLTF

size: .
J: TRBJ2-1
D: .
V: TRBV10-3
DNA: TGTGCCATCAGTGAGTCGATACTAGTGTTCACTGAGCAGTTCTTC
CDR3: CAISESILVFTEQFF

size: .
J: TRBJ2-3
D: TRBD2
V: TRBV7-2
DNA: TGTGCCAGCAGCAAGCCGGGACTAGCGGGAGGGGGCACAGATACGCAGTATTTT
CDR3: CASSKPGLAGGGTDTQYF

size: few
J: TRBJ2-2
D: .
V: TRBV1
DNA: TGCACCAGCAGGAGGAGAGGGACAGCGTTCAACACCGGGGAGCTGTTTTTT
CDR3: CTSRRRGTAFNTGELFF

size: .
J: TRBJ2-7
D: .
V: TRBV20-1
DNA: TGCAGTGTGAGAGGTGAACCGGAGCAGTACTTC
CDR3: CSVRGEPEQYF

size: .
J: TRBJ1-1
D: .
V: TRBV2
DNA: TGTGCCAGCAGTGAGTCAGGAATTCTGTTTACTGAAGCTTTCTTT
CDR3: CASSESGILFTEAFF

size: .
J: TRBJ2-1
D: TRBD2
V: TRBV7-2
DNA: TGTGCCAGCAGCCCTGGACTAGCGGGAGGCAATGAGCAGTTCTTC
CDR3: CASSPGLAGGNEQFF

size: .
J: TRBJ2-2
D: .
V: TRBV4-2
DNA: TGTGCCAGCAGCCAAGACGGAGGTCGGAACACCGGGGAGCTGTTTTTT
CDR3: CASSQDGGRNTGELFF

size: .
J: TRBJ2-5
D: .
V: TRBV7-9
DNA: TGTGCCAGCAGCTTAGGACAAGTATCCCAAGAGACCCAGTACTTC
CDR3: CASSLGQVSQETQYF

size: .
J: TRBJ2-2
D: TRBD2
V: TRBV27
DNA: TGTGCCAGCAGACCAATAGCGGGAGGGCCCACAAACGGCGGGGAGCTGTTTTTT
CDR3: CASRPIAGGPTNGGELFF

size: .
J: TRBJ2-4
D: .
V: TRBV19
DNA: TGTGCCAGTCAGGGGTCTTGGGCCAAAAACATTCAGTACTTC
CDR3: CASQGSWAKNIQYF

size: few
J: TRBJ2-3
D: .
V: TRBV11-3
DNA: TGTGCCAGCAGCTTACCAAGCACAGATACGCAGTATTTT
CDR3: CASSLPSTDTQYF

size: .
J: TRBJ2-7
D: .
V: TRBV29-1
DNA: TGCAGCGTTCTCGCCCGACAGGCCCCCTACGAGCAGTACTTC
CDR3: CSVLARQAPYEQYF

size: few
J: TRBJ1-5
D: .
V: TRBV30
DNA: TGTGCCTGGGGGGAGGGTTGGAATCAGCCCCAGCATTTT
CDR3: CAWGEGWNQPQHF

size: .
J: TRBJ2-1
D: TRBD1
V: TRBV6-5
DNA: TGTGCCAGCAGGTTTGACAGGGGGCCATACAATGAGCAGTTCTTC
CDR3: CASRFDRGPYNEQFF

size: .
J: TRBJ2-7
D: .
V: TRBV10-3
DNA: TGTGCCATCAGTTCCGTTGTGAGTTACGAGCAGTACTTC
CDR3: CAISSVVSYEQYF

size: .
J: TRBJ2-4
D: .
V: TRBV7-3
DNA: TGTGCCAGCAGCCCAGGAGGGATGAACATTCAGTACTTC
CDR3: CASSPGGMNIQYF

size: few
J: TRBJ2-2
D: TRBD1
V: TRBV6-6
DNA: TGTGCCAGCAGTAAATCCGGGACAGGGAAGGCCGGGGAGCTGTTTTTT
CDR3: CASSKSGTGKAGELFF

size: .
J: TRBJ2-3
D: TRBD1
V: TRBV2
DNA: TGTGCCAGCAGCACAGGGGACAGGCAGTATTTT
CDR3: CASSTGDRQYF

size: .
J: TRBJ2-1
D: .
V: TRBV5-1
DNA: TGCGCCAGCAGCCTCAGCGGTATCCGCGGCAATGAGCAGTTCTTC
CDR3: CASSLSGIRGNEQFF

size: few
J: TRBJ2-5
D: .
V: TRBV27
DNA: TGTGCCAGCAGTTTAACAGGTTTTGGAGAGACCCAGTACTTC
CDR3: CASSLTGFGETQYF